The 23 T cell receptor beta chains reported below all come from one sample, sequenced in a study of patients and donors after allogeneic stem cell transplantation. TCRdb re-analysed the RT-PCR reads in MiXCR, keeping a single row per CDR3 protein. The table records approximately 200,000 distinct CDR3 sequences, less than 50% of them present only once. Specimen: blood, either unsorted or a sorted T cell fraction (not recorded which). These receptors were obtained from a human donor who was either an allogeneic HSCT recipient or a stem cell or donor lymphocyte infusion donor (not recorded which). It is not recorded whose cells these are; they may come from a transplant donor.

The CDR3 bases are TGTGCCAGTACAGGGACAGGGGGCGCGTATGGCTACACCTTC. Its translation is CASTGTGGAYGYTF. This chain uses TRBV19 with TRBJ1-2, with 12 bases identical to TRBD1. This CDR3 is 14 amino acids long. Looked up from germline, CDR1 is LNHDA and CDR2 is SQIVND (reference sequence). Trimming removed 7 bases from V and 5 bases from J; junction bases left unmatched: 5.

This chain joins TRBV20-1 and TRBJ2-6; D is unresolved. CDR3 length: 15 residues. Per the germline V gene, CDR1 is DFQATT and CDR2 is SNEGSKA (reference sequence). Trimming shortened V by 0 bases and J by 0 bases, and 6 bases separated the two germline ends. CDR3 sequence: CSARDQGSGANVLTF. The CDR3 DNA reads TGCAGTGCTAGAGATCAAGGCTCTGGGGCCAACGTCCTGACTTTC.

Concerning this clonotype: Given the absence of the conserved phenylalanine or tryptophan at the CDR3 end, a read error is likely. This chain connects TRBV20-1 to TRBJ2-3; D may correspond to TRBD1 or TRBD2 (5 bases each). Germline CDR1 and CDR2: DFQATT and SNEGSKA (reference sequence). This CDR3 is built from 11 residues. Deletions cut 5 bases from V and 3 bases from J, with 6 bases between. The CDR3 bases are TGCAGTGCTGGGGGTACAGATACGCAGTATTAT. This encodes CSAGGTDTQYY.

The chain employs TRBV12-3 or TRBV12-4 and TRBJ1-3, with D unresolved. Deletions cut 11 bases from V and 3 bases from J, with 14 bases between. This CDR3 region has 13 residues. The CDR3 bases are TGTGCCGCCCTCCGGGGAAATGGAAACACCATATATTTT. This sequence encodes CAALRGNGNTIYF.

The chain combines TRBV3-1 with TRBJ2-1; D not certain. The V end was cut by 0 bases, the J end by 7 bases, with 7 bases between. Germline lookup yields CDR1 LGHDT and CDR2 YNNKEL (reference sequence). The CDR3 runs to 13 residues. The CDR3 loop is CASSQELQNEQFF. The CDR3 region has the DNA TGTGCCAGCAGCCAAGAACTGCAGAATGAGCAGTTCTTC.

The chain is built from TRBV4-2 and TRBJ2-7, with 7 bases lining up with TRBD2. Germline values: CDR1 LGHNA, CDR2 YNFKEQ. Trimming took 1 base from V and 3 from J; bases not matched to a gene: 3. The CDR3 is 14 residues long. The CDR3 loop is CASSQGASGYEQYF. In DNA form, the CDR3 reads TGTGCCAGCAGCCAAGGGGCTAGCGGCTACGAGCAGTACTTC.

The table lists this clonotype with a few counts. The chain combines TRBV18 with TRBJ2-7; D remains unclear. The CDR3 sequence is 16 residues long. The ends were cut back, 2 bases at V and 3 bases at J, with 17 bases in the middle. Germline V CDR1 and CDR2: KGHSH, LQKENI. DNA for the CDR3: TGTGCCAGCTCACCATTGGGAAGGGTCGGAAACTACGAGCAGTACTTC. Amino acid sequence: CASSPLGRVGNYEQYF. Using reference TRBV18 and TRBJ2-7 for the parts outside the CDR3, the full variable domain is NAGVMQNPRHLVRRRGQEARLRCSPMKGHSHVYWYRQLPEEGLKFMVYLQKENIIDESGMPKERFSAEFPKEGPSILRIQQVVRGDSAAYFCASSPLGRVGNYEQYFGPGTRLTVT.

This clonotype was seen a few times. This chain links TRBV28 with TRBJ1-2; D gene unclear. Per the germline V gene, CDR1 is MDHEN and CDR2 is SYDVKM. The CDR3 runs 14 residues. Trimming left V 4 bases short and J 1 base short, with 10 bases between. The CDR3 nucleotides are TGTGCCAGCAGTTCCTTTCCCGTTAACTATGGCTACACCTTC. As protein: CASSSFPVNYGYTF.

The chain combines TRBV5-1 with TRBJ1-6; TRBD1 might be the D (5 bases). The CDR3 contains 15 residues. V shed 6 bases and J shed 5 bases, with 15 bases lying between them. From germline, CDR1 is SGHRS and CDR2 YFSETQ. CDR3 loop: CASTPWTSDNSPLHF. The CDR3 region has the DNA TGCGCCAGCACCCCTTGGACATCCGATAATTCACCCCTCCACTTT.

A few counts support this clonotype. The chain combines TRBV29-1 with TRBJ1-2; possibly TRBD1 for D (5 bases). The V end was cut by 2 bases, the J end by 4 bases, with 11 bases between. The CDR3 loop spans 13 amino acids. Germline V gives CDR1 SQVTM, CDR2 ANQGSEA. The CDR3 protein is CSVERGLAYGYTF. The CDR3 DNA reads TGCAGCGTTGAAAGGGGTTTAGCCTATGGCTACACCTTC.

The chain is built from TRBV4-1 and TRBJ1-1, with no clear D. Germline CDR1 and CDR2: MGHRA and YSYEKL. The V and J ends lost 4 bases and 0 bases respectively, with 24 bases between them. The CDR3 totals 19 residues. The CDR3 loop reads CASSPSPKAGLAMNTEAFF. The CDR3 bases are TGCGCCAGCAGCCCATCACCAAAAGCCGGTCTAGCCATGAACACTGAAGCTTTCTTT.

This clonotype was counted only a few times. The chain links TRBV12-3 or TRBV12-4 to TRBJ1-1; D ambiguous. CDR3 length equals 12 residues. V was shortened by 5 bases and J by 5 bases, with 9 bases between the two germline ends. The CDR3 loop reads CASSGDGTEAFF. DNA for the CDR3: TGTGCCAGCAGTGGAGACGGGACTGAAGCTTTCTTT.

V is TRBV24-1 and J is TRBJ1-2; D is undetermined. Germline lookup yields CDR1 KGHDR and CDR2 SFDVKD. The CDR3 length is 15 residues. V was clipped by 4 bases and J by 0 bases, with 11 bases between them. The CDR3 is CATSEQNPANYGYTF. The CDR3 DNA reads TGTGCCACCAGTGAGCAGAATCCAGCTAACTATGGCTACACCTTC.

The chain carries TRBV4-2 and TRBJ1-2; maybe TRBD1 (6 bases). CDR1 and CDR2 from the germline V gene are LGHNA and YNFKEQ. The CDR3 has 17 residues. The V gene lost 0 bases and the J gene lost 4 bases, with 18 bases spanning the gap. This CDR3 is CASSQDGQLGGAYGYTF. The CDR3 DNA is TGTGCCAGCAGCCAAGATGGGCAGCTAGGGGGGGCCTATGGCTACACCTTC.

In its sample, this clonotype was seen a few times. The chain links TRBV29-1 to TRBJ2-7; D ambiguous. V was pared by 7 bases and J by 1 base, with 8 bases between. Germline V CDR1 and CDR2: SQVTM, ANQGSEA. The CDR3 extends over 11 amino acids. In nucleotides, the CDR3 is TGCAGCGCCATCCTTTCCTACGAGCAGTACTTC. As protein: CSAILSYEQYF.

The sample holds a few counts of this clonotype. V gene TRBV12-3 or TRBV12-4 combines with J gene TRBJ1-1; no firm D call. V was shortened by 6 bases and J by 5 bases, with 7 bases between the two germline ends. This CDR3 spans 11 amino acids. The CDR3 bases are TGTGCCAGCAGCGTAATAACTGAAGCTTTCTTT. It yields the protein CASSVITEAFF.

This clonotype was seen only a few times. The gene calls are TRBV29-1 and TRBJ1-4; D gene unclear. The V end was cut by 5 bases, the J end by 5 bases, with 12 bases between. CDR1 and CDR2 (germline): SQVTM, ANQGSEA. This CDR3 has 13 residues. The CDR3 is CSVYFAGNEKLFF. DNA for the CDR3: TGCAGCGTTTACTTTGCCGGGAATGAAAAACTGTTTTTT.

This chain connects TRBV5-1 to TRBJ1-1; D possibly corresponds to TRBD1 (6 bases). The CDR3 length is 14 residues. The V gene's germline CDR1 is SGHRS and CDR2 YFSETQ. V lost 4 bases, J lost 5 bases, and 15 bases lay in between. CDR3 coding DNA: TGCGCCAGCAGCGAATTCAGGGGTAGGACTGAAGCTTTCTTT. Its protein is CASSEFRGRTEAFF.

Ten or more counts support this clonotype. The V call is TRBV7-9, the J call TRBJ1-2; D is unclear. This CDR3 is 13 amino acids long. Germline CDR1 and CDR2: SEHNR and FQNEAQ (reference sequence). V dropped 5 bases and J dropped 7 bases, with 14 bases sitting between them. This CDR3 is CASSGGTAGGYTF. DNA of the CDR3: TGTGCCAGCAGCGGTGGTACCGCGGGTGGCTACACCTTC. Combining the CDR3 with reference TRBV7-9 and TRBJ1-2 gives the whole variable domain DTGVSQNPRHKITKRGQNVTFRCDPISEHNRLYWYRQTLGQGPEFLTYFQNEAQLEKSRLLSDRFSAERPKGSFSTLEIQRTEQGDSAMYLCASSGGTAGGYTFGSGTRLTVV.

A single count supports this clonotype. This chain links TRBV3-1 with TRBJ2-3; weak D call: TRBD2 (6 bases). This CDR3 is built from 16 residues. Germline-derived CDR1 and CDR2 are LGHDT and YNNKEL (reference sequence). Deletions cut 0 bases from V and 2 bases from J, with 12 bases between. CDR3 sequence reads: CASSQDTTSDTDTQYF. The DNA for the CDR3 is TGTGCCAGCAGCCAAGATACGACTAGTGACACAGATACGCAGTATTTT.

The chain combines TRBV7-9 with TRBJ1-5, with D unclear. The germline V gene encodes CDR1 SEHNR and CDR2 FQNEAQ (reference sequence). The CDR3 is 15 amino acids. With 2 bases removed from V and 4 bases from J, the gap between germline ends came to 12 bases. The CDR3 DNA is TGTGCCAGCAGCTTATCCGGGTTGGAAAATCAGCCCCAGCATTTT. Its translation: CASSLSGLENQPQHF.

V is TRBV4-1 and J is TRBJ2-1; D is possibly TRBD1 (6 bases). The germline V and J ends were trimmed by 1 base and 10 bases, with 8 bases remaining between them. CDR1 and CDR2 from the germline V gene are MGHRA and YSYEKL. The CDR3 is 12 residues long. CDR3 residues: CASSQGQAEQFF. Here the CDR3 DNA reads TGCGCCAGCAGCCAAGGACAGGCGGAGCAGTTCTTC.

This clonotype was picked up a small number of times. The chain is built from TRBV20-1 and TRBJ1-1; D possibly corresponds to TRBD1 (5 bases). Germline values: CDR1 DFQATT, CDR2 SNEGSKA (reference sequence). Trimming took off 5 bases at V and 11 bases at J, with 27 bases between the two ends. This CDR3 is built from 15 residues. For the CDR3, the DNA is TGCAGTGCTCGAGTCCCTCAGGCAGGGTTAAGGTCGGCTTTCTTT. It is translated as CSARVPQAGLRSAFF.